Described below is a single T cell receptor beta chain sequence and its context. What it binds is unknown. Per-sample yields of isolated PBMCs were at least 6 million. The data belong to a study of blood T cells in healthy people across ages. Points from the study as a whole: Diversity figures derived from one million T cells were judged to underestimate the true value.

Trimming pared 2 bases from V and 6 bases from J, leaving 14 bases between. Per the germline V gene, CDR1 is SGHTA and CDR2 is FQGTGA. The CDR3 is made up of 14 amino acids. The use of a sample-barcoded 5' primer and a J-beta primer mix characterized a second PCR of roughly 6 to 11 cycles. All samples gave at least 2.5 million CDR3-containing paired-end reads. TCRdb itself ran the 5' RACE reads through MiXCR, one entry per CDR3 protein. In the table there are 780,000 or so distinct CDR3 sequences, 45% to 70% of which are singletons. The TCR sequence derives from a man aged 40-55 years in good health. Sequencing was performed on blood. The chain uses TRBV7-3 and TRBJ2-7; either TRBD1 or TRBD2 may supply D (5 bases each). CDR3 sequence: CASSLVNVGGEQYF. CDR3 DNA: TGTGCCAGCAGCTTAGTAAACGTTGGGGGCGAGCAGTACTTC.